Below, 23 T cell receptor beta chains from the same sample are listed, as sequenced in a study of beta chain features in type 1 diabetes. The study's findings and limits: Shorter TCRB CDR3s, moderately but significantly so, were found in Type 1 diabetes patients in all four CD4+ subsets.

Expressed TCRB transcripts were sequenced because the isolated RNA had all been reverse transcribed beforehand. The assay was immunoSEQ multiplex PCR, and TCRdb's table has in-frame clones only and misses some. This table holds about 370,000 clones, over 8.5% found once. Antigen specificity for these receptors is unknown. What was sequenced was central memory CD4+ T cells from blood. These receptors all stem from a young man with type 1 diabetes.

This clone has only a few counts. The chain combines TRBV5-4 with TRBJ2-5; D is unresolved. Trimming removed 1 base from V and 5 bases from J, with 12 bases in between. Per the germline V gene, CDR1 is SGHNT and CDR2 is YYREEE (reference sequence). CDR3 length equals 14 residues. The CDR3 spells CASSLSRVLETQYF. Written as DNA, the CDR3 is TGTGCCAGCAGCTTGAGTCGAGTATTGGAGACCCAGTACTTC.

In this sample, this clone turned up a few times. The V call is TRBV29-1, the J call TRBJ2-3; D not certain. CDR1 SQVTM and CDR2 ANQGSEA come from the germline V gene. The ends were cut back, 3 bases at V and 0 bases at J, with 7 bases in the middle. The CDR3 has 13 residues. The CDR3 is CSVDLGSTDTQYF. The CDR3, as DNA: TGCAGCGTTGATCTGGGAAGCACAGATACGCAGTATTTT.

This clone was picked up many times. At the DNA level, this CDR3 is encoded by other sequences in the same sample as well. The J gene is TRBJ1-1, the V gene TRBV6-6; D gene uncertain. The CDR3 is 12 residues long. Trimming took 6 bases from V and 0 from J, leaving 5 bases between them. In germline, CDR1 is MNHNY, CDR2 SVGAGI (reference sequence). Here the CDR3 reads CASSRLNTEAFF. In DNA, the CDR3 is TGTGCCAGCAGCCGCTTGAACACTGAAGCTTTCTTT.

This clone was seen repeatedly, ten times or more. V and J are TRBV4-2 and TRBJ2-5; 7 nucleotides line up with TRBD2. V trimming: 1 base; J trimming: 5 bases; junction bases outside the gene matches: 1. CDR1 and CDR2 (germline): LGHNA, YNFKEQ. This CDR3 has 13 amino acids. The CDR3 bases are TGTGCCAGCAGCCAAGGGCGGGAGGAGACCCAGTACTTC. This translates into CASSQGREETQYF.

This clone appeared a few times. The CDR3 nucleotides read TGTGCCAGCAGTCCCCTGACTAGCGGGAGTGAGGAGCAGTACTTC. It specifies CASSPLTSGSEEQYF. This sequence joins TRBV27 and TRBJ2-5; TRBD2 matches 12 bases. This CDR3 region has 15 residues. In germline, CDR1 is MNHEY, CDR2 SMNVEV (reference sequence). With 5 bases clipped from V and 11 bases from J, the junction kept 12 bases outside the gene matches.

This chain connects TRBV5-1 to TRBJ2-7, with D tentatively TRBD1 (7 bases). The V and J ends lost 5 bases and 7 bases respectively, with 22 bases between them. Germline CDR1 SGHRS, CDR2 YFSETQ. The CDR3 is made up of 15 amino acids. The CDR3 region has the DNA TGCGCCAGCAGGGAGGGTTTACAGGGGTCCTCGGAGCAGTACTTC. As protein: CASREGLQGSSEQYF. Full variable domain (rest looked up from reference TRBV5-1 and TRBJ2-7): KAGVTQTPRYLIKTRGQQVTLSCSPISGHRSVSWYQQTPGQGLQFLFEYFSETQRNKGNFPGRFSGRQFSNSRSEMNVSTLELGDSALYLCASREGLQGSSEQYFGPGTRLTVT.

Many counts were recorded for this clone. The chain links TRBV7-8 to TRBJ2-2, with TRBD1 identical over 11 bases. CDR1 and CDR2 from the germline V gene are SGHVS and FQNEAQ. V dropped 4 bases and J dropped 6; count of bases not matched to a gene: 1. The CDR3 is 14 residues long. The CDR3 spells CASSSGQGAGELFF. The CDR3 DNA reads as TGTGCCAGCAGCTCGGGACAGGGGGCCGGGGAGCTGTTTTTT.

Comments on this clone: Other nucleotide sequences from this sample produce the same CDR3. The CDR3 loop is CAWRRDSYEQYF. CDR3 in DNA: TGTGCCTGGAGGAGAGATTCCTACGAGCAGTACTTC. The chain carries TRBV30 and TRBJ2-7; no clear D. The germline V gene has CDR1 GTSNPN and CDR2 SVGIG (reference sequence). The length of the CDR3 is 12 residues. V was trimmed by 3 bases and J by 1 base, leaving 7 bases between them.

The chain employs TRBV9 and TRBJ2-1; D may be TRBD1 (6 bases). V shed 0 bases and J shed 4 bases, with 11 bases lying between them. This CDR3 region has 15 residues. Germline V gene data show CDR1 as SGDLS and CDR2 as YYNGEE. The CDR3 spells CASSVAGAKYNEQFF. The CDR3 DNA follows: TGTGCCAGCAGCGTAGCAGGGGCGAAATACAATGAGCAGTTCTTC.

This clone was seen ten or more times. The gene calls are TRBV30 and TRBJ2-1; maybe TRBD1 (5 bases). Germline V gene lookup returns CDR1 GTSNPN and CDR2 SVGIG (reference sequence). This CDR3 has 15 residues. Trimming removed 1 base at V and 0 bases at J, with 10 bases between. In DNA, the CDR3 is TGTGCCTGGAGTGCAGGGATGAGCTCCTACAATGAGCAGTTCTTC. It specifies CAWSAGMSSYNEQFF.

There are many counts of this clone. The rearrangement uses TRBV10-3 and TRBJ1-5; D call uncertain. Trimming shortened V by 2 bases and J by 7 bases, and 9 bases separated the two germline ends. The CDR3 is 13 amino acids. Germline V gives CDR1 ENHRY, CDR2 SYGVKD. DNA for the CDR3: TGTGCCATCAGTGAGACTGATGGACAGCCCCAGCATTTT. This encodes CAISETDGQPQHF.

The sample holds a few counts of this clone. This chain's CDR3 is CASEGLAVTDTQYF. The CDR3 DNA reads TGTGCCAGCGAGGGACTAGCGGTCACAGATACGCAGTATTTT. J is TRBJ2-3 and V is TRBV6-6; 11 bases are a match to TRBD2. The CDR3 sequence is 14 residues long. The V gene end was trimmed by 8 bases and the J gene end by 2 bases; junction bases not matched to a gene: 3. Germline values: CDR1 MNHNY, CDR2 SVGAGI (reference sequence).

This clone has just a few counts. The CDR3 DNA is TGCGCCAGCAGCGCCGGGGACAGGGGGGTCTCCGGGGAGCTGTTTTTT. Residues: CASSAGDRGVSGELFF. The chain uses TRBV5-1 and TRBJ2-2; 11 bases are a match to TRBD1. The CDR3 loop spans 16 amino acids. The germline V gene encodes CDR1 SGHRS and CDR2 YFSETQ. V gave up 4 bases and J gave up 6 bases; unmatched junction bases: 8.

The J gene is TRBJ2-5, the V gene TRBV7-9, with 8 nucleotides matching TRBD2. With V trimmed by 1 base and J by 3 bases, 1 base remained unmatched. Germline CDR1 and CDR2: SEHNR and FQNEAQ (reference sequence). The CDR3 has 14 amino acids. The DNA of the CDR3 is TGTGCCAGCAGCTTAGGCGGGGGGAAAGAGACCCAGTACTTC. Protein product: CASSLGGGKETQYF.

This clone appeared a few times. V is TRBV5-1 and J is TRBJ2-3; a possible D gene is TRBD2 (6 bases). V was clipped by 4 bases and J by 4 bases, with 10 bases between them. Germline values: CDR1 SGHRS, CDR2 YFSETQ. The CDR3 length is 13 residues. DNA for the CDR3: TGCGCCAGCAGCCACGGAGGGTCAGATACGCAGTATTTT. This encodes CASSHGGSDTQYF.

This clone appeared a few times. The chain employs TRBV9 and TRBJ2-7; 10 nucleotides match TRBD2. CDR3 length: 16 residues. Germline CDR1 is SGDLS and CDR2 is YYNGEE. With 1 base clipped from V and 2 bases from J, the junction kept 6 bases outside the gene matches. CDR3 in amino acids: CASSVLAGVLTYEQYF. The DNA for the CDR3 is TGTGCCAGCAGCGTACTAGCGGGAGTGCTAACCTACGAGCAGTACTTC.

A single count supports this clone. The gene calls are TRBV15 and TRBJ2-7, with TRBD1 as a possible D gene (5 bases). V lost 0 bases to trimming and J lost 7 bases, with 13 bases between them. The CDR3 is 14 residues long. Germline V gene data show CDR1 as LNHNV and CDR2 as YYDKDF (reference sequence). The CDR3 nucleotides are TGTGCCACCAGCAGAGACAGGGTGACGGATGAGCAGTACTTC. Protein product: CATSRDRVTDEQYF.

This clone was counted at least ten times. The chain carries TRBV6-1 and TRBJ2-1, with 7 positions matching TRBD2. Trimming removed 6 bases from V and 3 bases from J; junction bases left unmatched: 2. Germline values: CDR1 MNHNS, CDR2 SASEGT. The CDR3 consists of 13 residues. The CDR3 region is CASRRENYNEQFF. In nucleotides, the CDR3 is TGTGCCAGCAGGCGGGAGAACTACAATGAGCAGTTCTTC.

CDR3 sequence: CASSLGTSGTTYEQYF. CDR3 nucleotides: TGTGCCAGCAGCTTAGGGACTAGCGGGACCACCTACGAGCAGTACTTC. V is TRBV7-8 and J is TRBJ2-7; TRBD2 matches 12 bases. This CDR3 region has 16 residues. Germline trimming cut 1 base from V and 2 bases from J; bases unmatched to any gene: 3. The V gene's germline CDR1 is SGHVS and CDR2 FQNEAQ.

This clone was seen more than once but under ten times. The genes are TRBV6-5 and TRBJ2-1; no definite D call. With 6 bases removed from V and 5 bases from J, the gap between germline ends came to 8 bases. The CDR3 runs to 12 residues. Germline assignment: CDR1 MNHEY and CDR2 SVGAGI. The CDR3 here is CASSQMNNEQFF. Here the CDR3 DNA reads TGTGCCAGCAGCCAAATGAACAATGAGCAGTTCTTC.

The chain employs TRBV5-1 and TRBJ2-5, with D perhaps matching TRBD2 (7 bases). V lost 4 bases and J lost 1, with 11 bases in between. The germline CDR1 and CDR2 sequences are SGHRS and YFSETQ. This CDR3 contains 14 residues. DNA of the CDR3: TGCGCCAGCAGCCTAAGGGGGGGCCAAGAGACCCAGTACTTC. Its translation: CASSLRGGQETQYF.

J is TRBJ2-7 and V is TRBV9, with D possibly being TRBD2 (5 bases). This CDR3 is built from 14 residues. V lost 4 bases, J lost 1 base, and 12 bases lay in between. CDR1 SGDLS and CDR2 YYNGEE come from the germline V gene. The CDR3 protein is CASSPRGISYEQYF. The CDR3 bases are TGTGCCAGCAGCCCCCGAGGGATATCCTACGAGCAGTACTTC.

The CDR3 bases are TGTGCCAGCAGTTACCAGGGCCGGGAGTATTTT. It yields the protein CASSYQGREYF. This sequence joins TRBV6-5 and TRBJ2-3, with TRBD1 as a possible D gene (5 bases). This CDR3 spans 11 amino acids. Trimming removed 2 bases from V and 13 bases from J, with 10 bases in between. CDR1 is MNHEY and CDR2 is SVGAGI in the germline V gene.